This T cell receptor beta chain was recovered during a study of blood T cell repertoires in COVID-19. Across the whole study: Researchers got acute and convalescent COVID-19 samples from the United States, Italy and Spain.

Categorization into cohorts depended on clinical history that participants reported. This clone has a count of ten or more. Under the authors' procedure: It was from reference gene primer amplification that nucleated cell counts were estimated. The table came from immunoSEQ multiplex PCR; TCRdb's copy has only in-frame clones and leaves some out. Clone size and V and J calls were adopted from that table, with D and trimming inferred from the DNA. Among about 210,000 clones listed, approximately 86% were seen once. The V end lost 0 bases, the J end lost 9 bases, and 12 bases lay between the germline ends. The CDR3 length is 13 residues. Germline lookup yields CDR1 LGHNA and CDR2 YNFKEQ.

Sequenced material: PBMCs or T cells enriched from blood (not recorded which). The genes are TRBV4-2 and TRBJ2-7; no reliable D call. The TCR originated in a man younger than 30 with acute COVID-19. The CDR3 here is CASSQDSQFGQYF. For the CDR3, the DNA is TGTGCCAGCAGCCAAGATTCCCAATTCGGGCAGTACTTC.